This T cell receptor beta chain emerged from a study of tumor and adjacent non-tumor tissue in lung cancer. As for the study in general: The cohort had 12 to 13 adenocarcinoma, 2 squamous cell and 1 small cell patients. General study points: Compared with tumor, normal lung showed significantly lower TCR diversity.

The template was RNA from unsorted bulk tissue. The CDR3 is 14 residues long. The germline CDR1 and CDR2 sequences are SNHLY and FYNNEI. This clonotype was found many times. Its antigen remains unknown. One end of the junction fails to match germline, which may point to a read error. Three rounds of nested PCR, following a modified ARM-PCR protocol, produced the TCRbeta library. TCRdb re-called the multiplex PCR reads through MiXCR, storing one row per CDR3 protein. Here the sample spans approximately 90,000 distinct CDR3 sequences, just over 65% being singletons. Sequenced input: lung tumor tissue. This chain uses TRBV2 with TRBJ2-3, with 8 bases that match TRBD1. The receptor was derived from a man in his fifties or sixties with non-small cell lung cancer. CDR3 sequence (DNA): TGTGCCAGCAGTGGACAGGGGCTTCCAGATGCGCACTATTTT. It codes for CASSGQGLPDAHYF.